The clone carrying this T cell receptor beta chain is a singleton in its sample. Other DNA sequences within the sample encode an identical CDR3. V lost 5 bases and J 4 bases, leaving 9 bases between the germline ends. This CDR3 has 12 residues. Germline V gene sequence: CDR1 SEHNR, CDR2 FQNEAQ (reference sequence). The data derive from a study of Ad26.COV2.S vaccination and SARS-CoV-2 variants. Sequencing was performed with immunoSEQ multiplex PCR; in TCRdb, only in-frame clones are kept and a portion is missing. The table records 300,000 to 400,000 clones, 86% of them present only once. Treatment denoted: around 19 received Ad26.COV2.S at low or high dose, single or two shots; about 5 received placebo; per-sample allocation not given. Samples analyzed were those drawn on day 63 after the first vaccine or placebo injection. The donor was a Boston adult aged 18-55 years.

The V and J genes are TRBV7-9 and TRBJ2-7; D unclear. The clonotype was recovered from a person between 18 and 65 years old who received the Ad26.COV2.S COVID-19 vaccine or a placebo. Sequencing was performed on peripheral blood, taken in a trial of Ad26.COV2.S vaccine versus placebo. Here the CDR3 reads CASSSRSYEQYF. CDR3 nucleotide sequence: TGTGCCAGCAGCAGCAGGAGTTACGAGCAGTACTTC. The variable domain in full, completed from reference TRBV7-9 and TRBJ2-7, reads DTGVSQNPRHKITKRGQNVTFRCDPISEHNRLYWYRQTLGQGPEFLTYFQNEAQLEKSRLLSDRFSAERPKGSFSTLEIQRTEQGDSAMYLCASSSRSYEQYFGPGTRLTVT.